These 11 T cell receptor beta chains were all obtained from the same sample, sequenced in a study of neurological immune-mediated disorders. TCRdb used MiXCR to reprocess the 5' RACE reads, holding one entry per CDR3 protein. Of under 85,000 distinct CDR3 sequences listed, approximately 5.1% are singletons. Sequencing used PBMCs. The source is a human donor with multiple sclerosis. The donor label of this sample is uncertain.

This clonotype was observed many times. CDR3 coding DNA: TGCGCCAGCAGCTTGGTGGGAGATGGCTACACCTTC. Residues: CASSLVGDGYTF. This chain links TRBV5-1 with TRBJ1-2, with D hard to call. Between the trimmed V and J ends, which lost 0 bases and 6 bases, there was a span of 6 bases. There are 12 residues in the CDR3. The germline gives CDR1 SGHRS, CDR2 YFSETQ.

At least ten counts were recorded for this clonotype. This chain links TRBV7-9 with TRBJ2-7, with D possibly TRBD2 on 6 matching bases. Germline V lookup: CDR1 SEHNR, CDR2 FQNEAQ (reference sequence). This CDR3 spans 16 amino acids. V was cut by 5 bases and J by 3 bases, with 20 bases left in between. For the CDR3, the DNA is TGTGCCAGCAGCCCTCGAGCAACGCGGGGACTCTACGAGCAGTACTTC. Translation: CASSPRATRGLYEQYF.

The chain is built from TRBV20-1 and TRBJ1-3; D perhaps matches TRBD1 (6 bases). The CDR3 runs to 13 residues. CDR1 and CDR2 from the germline V gene are DFQATT and SNEGSKA (reference sequence). Trimming removed 3 bases from V and 4 bases from J, with 10 bases in between. The CDR3 coding sequence is TGCAGTGCTAGGTTACAGGGAGGAAACACCATATATTTT. Its translation: CSARLQGGNTIYF.

This clonotype was detected ten times or more. The rearrangement joins TRBV4-1 to TRBJ1-1, with D possibly TRBD1 on 5 matching bases. The CDR3 is 19 residues long. CDR1 is MGHRA, CDR2 YSYEKL, per germline. V was trimmed by 4 bases and J by 0 bases, leaving 24 bases between them. CDR3 DNA: TGCGCCAGCAGCCGCGGATACGGGTGGGCAGGGAGCATGAACACTGAAGCTTTCTTT. Its protein product is CASSRGYGWAGSMNTEAFF.

This clonotype was detected ten times or more. The chain combines TRBV5-1 with TRBJ2-3; D is ambiguous. V was shortened by 0 bases and J by 2 bases, with 7 bases between the two germline ends. From germline, CDR1 is SGHRS and CDR2 YFSETQ. The CDR3 sequence is 14 residues long. The CDR3 loop reads CASSLADFTDTQYF. The CDR3 coding sequence is TGCGCCAGCAGCTTGGCCGATTTCACAGATACGCAGTATTTT.

This clonotype occurred many times. This chain joins TRBV20-1 and TRBJ2-1, with D possibly being TRBD1 (6 bases). This CDR3 has 15 amino acids. CDR1 DFQATT and CDR2 SNEGSKA come from the germline V gene (reference sequence). V lost 2 bases and J 2 bases, leaving 13 bases between the germline ends. The CDR3 protein is CSARPGTTPYNEQFF. For the CDR3, the DNA is TGCAGTGCTAGACCCGGGACAACCCCCTACAATGAGCAGTTCTTC.

DNA of the CDR3: TGTGCCAGCAGTTACTCCGATTATACTGCCACTGAAGCTTTCTTT. Translation: CASSYSDYTATEAFF. This sequence joins TRBV6-5 and TRBJ1-1; the D is unclear. The V gene lost 0 bases and the J gene lost 4 bases, with 12 bases spanning the gap. This CDR3 region has 15 residues. CDR1 MNHEY and CDR2 SVGAGI come from the germline V gene.

This chain joins TRBV21-1 and TRBJ1-6; the table's D call, TRBD1, was not checked against the DNA. TRBV21-1 is listed as a pseudogene. This CDR3 has 17 residues. The CDR3 here is CASSKWTLISYNSPLHF. The DNA for the CDR3 is TGTGCCAGCAGCAAATGGACACTCATATCCTATAATTCACCCCTCCACTTT.

This clonotype was detected many times. The V call is TRBV20-1, the J call TRBJ2-1; the D gene is possibly TRBD2 (5 bases). The CDR3 extends over 15 amino acids. Germline V gene lookup returns CDR1 DFQATT and CDR2 SNEGSKA (reference sequence). With 5 bases removed from V and 6 bases from J, the gap between germline ends came to 20 bases. CDR3 in DNA: TGCAGTGCTCCTCCCCCGGGGAAAACATCCAATGAGCAGTTCTTC. Protein sequence: CSAPPPGKTSNEQFF.

This clonotype was detected ten times or more. The chain uses TRBV6-5 and TRBJ2-1, with D possibly TRBD2 on 7 matching bases. V shed 2 bases and J shed 4 bases, with 24 bases lying between them. The CDR3 sequence is 19 residues long. Per the germline V gene, CDR1 is MNHEY and CDR2 is SVGAGI. CDR3 bases: TGTGCCAGCAGTTACAGTTTTTTAGGGCGGGGGCCATATTACAATGAGCAGTTCTTC. Residues: CASSYSFLGRGPYYNEQFF.

The CDR3 protein is CASSKGSRTGNIGELFF. The CDR3 DNA reads TGTGCCAGCAGCAAAGGGTCTAGGACAGGGAATATCGGGGAGCTGTTTTTT. V is TRBV21-1 and J is TRBJ2-2; the listed D gene, TRBD1, was not tested against the DNA. TRBV21-1 is termed a pseudogene. The CDR3 is made up of 17 amino acids.